This record concerns one TCR beta chain sequence. The data were taken from a study of blood T cells in healthy people across ages. Then a second PCR, running roughly 6 to 12 cycles, was carried out with a sample-barcoded 5' primer and a J-beta primer mix. TCRdb recomputed calls from the 5' RACE reads with MiXCR, one row per CDR3 protein. The sample has 1.5 million to 2 million distinct CDR3 sequences; roughly 52% are singletons. The CDR3 contains 15 residues. CDR1 is LGHNA and CDR2 is YSLEER in the germline V gene. V was trimmed by 3 bases and J by 3 bases, leaving 13 bases between them. This chain uses TRBV4-3 with TRBJ2-3, with D possibly TRBD2 on 5 matching bases. The specimen was blood. This receptor was taken from a middle-aged woman in good health. CDR3 nucleotides: TGCGCCAGCAGCCATTTTAAGGGAGTAACAGATACGCAGTATTTT. Protein sequence: CASSHFKGVTDTQYF.